Listed below are T cell receptor beta chains from one sample, sequenced in a study of T cell repertoires in cytomegalovirus infection. TCRdb ran MiXCR on the reads and lists one entry per CDR3 protein. The repertoire holds 740,000 or so distinct CDR3 sequences, with roughly a third as singletons. Sequencing was done on a sample of PBMCs. Receptors were obtained from a human donor in good health (CMV status not recorded). Some clones in this sample may be carry-over from other donors' samples. Both conserved end residues are trimmed from each CDR3. Each record gives: V gene, J gene, CDR3 protein.

V gene: TRBV6-8
J gene: TRBJ2-3
CDR3 protein: ASSYSVGGHTDTQY

V gene: TRBV12-3/TRBV12-4
J gene: TRBJ1-2
CDR3 protein: ASSLDLGTYGYT

V gene: TRBV18
J gene: TRBJ1-5
CDR3 protein: ASSPIGTGRVQPQH

V gene: TRBV7-6
J gene: TRBJ2-7
CDR3 protein: ASSLGPGTGMGEQY

V gene: TRBV7-2
J gene: TRBJ2-5
CDR3 protein: ASSSNLDSGFTGTQY

V gene: TRBV7-3
J gene: TRBJ1-2
CDR3 protein: ASSPTPGGNYGYT

V gene: TRBV11-2
J gene: TRBJ1-1
CDR3 protein: ASSQSTGATEAF

V gene: TRBV5-4
J gene: TRBJ2-7
CDR3 protein: ASSLGGPSSYEQY

V gene: TRBV15
J gene: TRBJ2-7
CDR3 protein: ATSTLDRAYEQY

V gene: TRBV30
J gene: TRBJ1-1
CDR3 protein: ASADGSAEAF

V gene: TRBV6-6
J gene: TRBJ1-5
CDR3 protein: ATLEVQPQH

V gene: TRBV28
J gene: TRBJ1-2
CDR3 protein: ASSLRGTINYGYT

V gene: TRBV10-3
J gene: TRBJ1-1
CDR3 protein: AINGVRHTEAF

V gene: TRBV6-2/TRBV6-3
J gene: TRBJ2-3
CDR3 protein: ASSYSELGTDTQY

V gene: TRBV5-4
J gene: TRBJ1-2
CDR3 protein: ASSLGQGAASYGYT

V gene: TRBV20-1
J gene: TRBJ2-7
CDR3 protein: SASAESSYEQY

V gene: TRBV12-3/TRBV12-4
J gene: TRBJ1-4
CDR3 protein: ASSFSGRGEKLF

V gene: TRBV6-1
J gene: TRBJ1-5
CDR3 protein: ASSGGPYSNQPQH

V gene: TRBV29-1
J gene: TRBJ2-7
CDR3 protein: SAMRAGLSYEQY

V gene: TRBV11-2
J gene: TRBJ2-2
CDR3 protein: AGATIRDSATTGELF

V gene: TRBV12-3/TRBV12-4
J gene: TRBJ1-2
CDR3 protein: ASSRDRGSRGYT

V gene: TRBV7-3
J gene: TRBJ2-5
CDR3 protein: ASSWRRGETQY

V gene: TRBV29-1
J gene: TRBJ2-3
CDR3 protein: SVGGATDTQY

V gene: TRBV28
J gene: TRBJ1-4
CDR3 protein: ASSTPGQGEKLF

V gene: TRBV20-1
J gene: TRBJ2-4
CDR3 protein: SARDPGGGPKNIQY

V gene: TRBV4-2
J gene: TRBJ2-7
CDR3 protein: ASSQVGVSYEQY

V gene: TRBV28
J gene: TRBJ2-5
CDR3 protein: ASRRGGLLQETQY

V gene: TRBV27
J gene: TRBJ2-1
CDR3 protein: ASSLSSGSTYEQF

V gene: TRBV7-2
J gene: TRBJ2-3
CDR3 protein: ASSFTSGPSTDTQY

V gene: TRBV7-2
J gene: TRBJ2-5
CDR3 protein: ASSLSPGHIQETQY

V gene: TRBV27
J gene: TRBJ2-3
CDR3 protein: ASSSLRTGMETDTQY

V gene: TRBV28
J gene: TRBJ2-3
CDR3 protein: ASSLRGTDTQY

V gene: TRBV28
J gene: TRBJ2-4
CDR3 protein: ASTRGTGENIQY

V gene: TRBV11-2
J gene: TRBJ2-2
CDR3 protein: ASTEGLVGGELF

V gene: TRBV12-3/TRBV12-4
J gene: TRBJ2-1
CDR3 protein: AIRLAGAGLVQF

V gene: TRBV7-6
J gene: TRBJ2-3
CDR3 protein: ASSLLRGGSTDTQY

V gene: TRBV28
J gene: TRBJ1-5
CDR3 protein: ASRTITDNQPQH

V gene: TRBV6-5
J gene: TRBJ1-2
CDR3 protein: ASSYSQGPGGYT

V gene: TRBV7-6
J gene: TRBJ2-3
CDR3 protein: ASSPDSADTQY